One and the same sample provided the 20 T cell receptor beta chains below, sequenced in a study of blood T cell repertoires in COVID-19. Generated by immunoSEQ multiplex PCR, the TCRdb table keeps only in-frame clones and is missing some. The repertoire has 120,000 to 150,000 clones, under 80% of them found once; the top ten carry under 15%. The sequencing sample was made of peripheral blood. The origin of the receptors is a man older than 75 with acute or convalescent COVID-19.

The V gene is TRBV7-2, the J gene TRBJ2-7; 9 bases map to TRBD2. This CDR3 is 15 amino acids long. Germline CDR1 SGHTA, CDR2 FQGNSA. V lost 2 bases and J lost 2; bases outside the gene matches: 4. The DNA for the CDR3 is TGTGCCAGCAGCTTACGTAGCGGGGGAGCCTACGAGCAGTACTTC. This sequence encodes CASSLRSGGAYEQYF. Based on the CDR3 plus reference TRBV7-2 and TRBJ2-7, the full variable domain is GAGVSQSPSNKVTEKGKDVELRCDPISGHTALYWYRQSLGQGLEFLIYFQGNSAPDKSGLPSDRFSAERTGGSVSTLTIQRTQQEDSAVYLCASSLRSGGAYEQYFGPGTRLTVT.

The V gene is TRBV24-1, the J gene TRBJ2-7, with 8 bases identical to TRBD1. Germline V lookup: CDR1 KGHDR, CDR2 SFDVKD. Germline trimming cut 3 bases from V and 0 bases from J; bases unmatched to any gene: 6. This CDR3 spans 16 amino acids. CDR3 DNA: TGTGCCACCAGTGATACCGGGACAGGCGTCTCCTACGAGCAGTACTTC. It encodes CATSDTGTGVSYEQYF.

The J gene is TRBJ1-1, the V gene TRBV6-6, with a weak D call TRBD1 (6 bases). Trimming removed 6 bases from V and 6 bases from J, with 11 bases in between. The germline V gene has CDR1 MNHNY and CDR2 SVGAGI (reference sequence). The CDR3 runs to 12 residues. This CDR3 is CASRQGAAEAFF. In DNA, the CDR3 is TGTGCCAGCAGACAGGGTGCGGCTGAAGCTTTCTTT.

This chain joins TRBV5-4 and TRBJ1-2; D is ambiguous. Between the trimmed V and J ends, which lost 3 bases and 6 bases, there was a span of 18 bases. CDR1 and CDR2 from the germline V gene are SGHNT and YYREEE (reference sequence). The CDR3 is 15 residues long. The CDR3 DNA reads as TGTGCCAGCAGCTCCAACAGTGTCTATGGGCATGGCTACACCTTC. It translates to CASSSNSVYGHGYTF.

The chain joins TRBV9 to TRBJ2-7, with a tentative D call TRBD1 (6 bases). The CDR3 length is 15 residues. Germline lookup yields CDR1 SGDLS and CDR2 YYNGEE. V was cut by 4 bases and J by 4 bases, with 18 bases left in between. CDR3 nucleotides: TGTGCCAGCAGCCCCCGGGACACGGTAAAGTACGAGCAGTACTTC. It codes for CASSPRDTVKYEQYF.

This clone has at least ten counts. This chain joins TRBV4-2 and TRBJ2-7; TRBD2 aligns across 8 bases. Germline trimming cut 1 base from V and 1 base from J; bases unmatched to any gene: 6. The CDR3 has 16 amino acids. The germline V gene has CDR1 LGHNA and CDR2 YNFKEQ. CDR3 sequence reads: CASSQVDGGASYEQYF. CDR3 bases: TGTGCCAGCAGCCAAGTCGACGGGGGGGCTTCCTACGAGCAGTACTTC.

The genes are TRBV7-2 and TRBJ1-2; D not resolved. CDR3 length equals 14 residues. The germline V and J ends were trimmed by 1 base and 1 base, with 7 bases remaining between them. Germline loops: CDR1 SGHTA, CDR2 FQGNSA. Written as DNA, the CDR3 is TGTGCCAGCAGCTTAGGCTACAGTAACTATGGCTACACCTTC. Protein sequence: CASSLGYSNYGYTF. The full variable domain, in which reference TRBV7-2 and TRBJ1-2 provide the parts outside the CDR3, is GAGVSQSPSNKVTEKGKDVELRCDPISGHTALYWYRQSLGQGLEFLIYFQGNSAPDKSGLPSDRFSAERTGGSVSTLTIQRTQQEDSAVYLCASSLGYSNYGYTFGSGTRLTVV.

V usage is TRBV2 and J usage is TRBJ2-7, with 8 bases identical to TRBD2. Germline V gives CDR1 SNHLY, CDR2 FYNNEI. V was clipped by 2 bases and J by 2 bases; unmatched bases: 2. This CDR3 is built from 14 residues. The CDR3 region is CASSERGGTYEQYF. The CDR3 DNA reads TGTGCCAGCAGTGAACGGGGGGGCACCTACGAGCAGTACTTC.

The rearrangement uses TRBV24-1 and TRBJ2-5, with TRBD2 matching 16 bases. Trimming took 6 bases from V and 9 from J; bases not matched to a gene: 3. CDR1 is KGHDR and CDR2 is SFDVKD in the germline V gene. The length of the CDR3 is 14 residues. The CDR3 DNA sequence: TGTGCCACCAGTACCGGGACTAGCGGGGGGGCCCAGTACTTC. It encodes CATSTGTSGGAQYF.

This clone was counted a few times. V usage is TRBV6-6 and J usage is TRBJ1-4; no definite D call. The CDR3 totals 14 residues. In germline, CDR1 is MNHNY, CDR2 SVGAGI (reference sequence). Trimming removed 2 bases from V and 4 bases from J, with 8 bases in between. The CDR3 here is CASSYGGNNEKLFF. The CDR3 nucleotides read TGTGCCAGCAGTTACGGAGGGAATAATGAAAAACTGTTTTTT.

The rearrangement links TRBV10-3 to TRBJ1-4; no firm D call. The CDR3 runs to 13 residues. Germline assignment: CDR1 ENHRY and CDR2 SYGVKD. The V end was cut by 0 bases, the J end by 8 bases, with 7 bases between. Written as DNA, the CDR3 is TGTGCCATCAGTGAGTCGAGGGTAGAAAAACTGTTTTTT. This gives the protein CAISESRVEKLFF.

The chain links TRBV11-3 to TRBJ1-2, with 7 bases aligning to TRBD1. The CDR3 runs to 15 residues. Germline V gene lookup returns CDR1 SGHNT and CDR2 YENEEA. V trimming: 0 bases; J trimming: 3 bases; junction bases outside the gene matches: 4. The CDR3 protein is CASSLEGGGDYGYTF. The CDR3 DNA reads TGTGCCAGCAGCTTAGAAGGGGGCGGCGACTATGGCTACACCTTC.

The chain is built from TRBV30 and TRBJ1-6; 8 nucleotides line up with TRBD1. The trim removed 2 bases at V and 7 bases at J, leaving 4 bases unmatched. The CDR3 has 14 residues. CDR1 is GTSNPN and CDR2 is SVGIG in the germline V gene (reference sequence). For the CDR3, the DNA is TGTGCCTGGAGTCCTACAGGGGGGAATTCACCCCTCCACTTT. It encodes CAWSPTGGNSPLHF.

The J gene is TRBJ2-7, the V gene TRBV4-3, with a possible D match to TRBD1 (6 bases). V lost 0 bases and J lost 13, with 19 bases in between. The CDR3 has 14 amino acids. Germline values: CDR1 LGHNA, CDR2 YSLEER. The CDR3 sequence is CASSQDQVGTHVYF. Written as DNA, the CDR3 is TGCGCCAGCAGCCAAGATCAAGTGGGGACACATGTTTACTTC.

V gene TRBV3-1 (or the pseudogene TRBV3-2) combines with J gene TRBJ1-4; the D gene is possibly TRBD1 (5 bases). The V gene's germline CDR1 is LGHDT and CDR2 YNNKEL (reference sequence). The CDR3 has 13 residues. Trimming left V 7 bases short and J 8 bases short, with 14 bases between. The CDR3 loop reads CASTLRGLEKLFF. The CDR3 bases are TGTGCCAGCACCCTTCGGGGGTTAGAAAAACTGTTTTTT.

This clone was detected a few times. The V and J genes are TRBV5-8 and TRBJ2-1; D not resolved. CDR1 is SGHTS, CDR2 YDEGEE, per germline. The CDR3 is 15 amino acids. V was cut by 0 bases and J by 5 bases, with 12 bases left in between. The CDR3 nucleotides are TGTGCCAGCAGCTTGGCAAGGAGCAGAAACAATGAGCAGTTCTTC. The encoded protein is CASSLARSRNNEQFF.

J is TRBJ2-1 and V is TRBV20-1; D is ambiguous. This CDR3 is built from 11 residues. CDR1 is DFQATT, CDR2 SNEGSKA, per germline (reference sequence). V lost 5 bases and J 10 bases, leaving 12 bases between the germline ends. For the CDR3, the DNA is TGCAGTGCTCGGAAGCCAGCGGAGCAGTTCTTC. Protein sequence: CSARKPAEQFF.

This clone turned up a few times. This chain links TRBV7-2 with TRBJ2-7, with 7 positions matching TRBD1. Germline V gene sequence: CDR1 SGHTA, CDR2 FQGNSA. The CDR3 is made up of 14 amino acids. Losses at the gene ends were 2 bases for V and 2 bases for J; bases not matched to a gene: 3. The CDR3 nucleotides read TGTGCCAGCAGCTTACTAGGGGGCACCTACGAGCAGTACTTC. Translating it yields CASSLLGGTYEQYF.

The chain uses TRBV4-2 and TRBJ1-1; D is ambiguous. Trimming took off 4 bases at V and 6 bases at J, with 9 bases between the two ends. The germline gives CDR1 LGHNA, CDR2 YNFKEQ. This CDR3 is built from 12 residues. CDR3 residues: CASSPPGAEAFF. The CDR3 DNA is TGTGCCAGCAGCCCCCCCGGGGCTGAAGCTTTCTTT.

This CDR3 is CATYGLRDGYGYTF. The CDR3 DNA reads as TGTGCCACCTACGGCCTCCGGGATGGCTATGGCTACACCTTC. The gene calls are TRBV24-1 and TRBJ1-2; D is ambiguous. CDR3 length: 14 amino acids. The V and J ends lost 9 bases and 4 bases respectively, with 17 bases between them. From germline, CDR1 is KGHDR and CDR2 SFDVKD.